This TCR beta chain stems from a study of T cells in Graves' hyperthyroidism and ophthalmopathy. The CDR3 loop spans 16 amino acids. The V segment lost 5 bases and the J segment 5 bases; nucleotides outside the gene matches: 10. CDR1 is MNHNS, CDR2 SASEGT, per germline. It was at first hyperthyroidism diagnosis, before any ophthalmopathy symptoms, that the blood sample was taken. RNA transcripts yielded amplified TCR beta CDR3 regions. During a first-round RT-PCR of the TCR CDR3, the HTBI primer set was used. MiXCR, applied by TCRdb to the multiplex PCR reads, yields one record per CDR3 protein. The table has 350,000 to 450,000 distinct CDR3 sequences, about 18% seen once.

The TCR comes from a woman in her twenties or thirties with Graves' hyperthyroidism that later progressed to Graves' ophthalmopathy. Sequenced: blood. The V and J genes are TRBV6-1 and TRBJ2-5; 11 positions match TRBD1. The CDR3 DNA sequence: TGTGCCAGCAGTTCCGGGACAGGGGGATTCTCGGAGACCCAGTACTTC. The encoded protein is CASSSGTGGFSETQYF.